The 8 T cell receptor beta chains reported below all come from one sample, sequenced in a study of graft-versus-host responses after intestinal transplantation. TCRdb's copy holds only in-frame clones and misses some; the assay was immunoSEQ multiplex PCR. This sample has 14,000 or so clones, with 77% found just once. Tissue processing of the graft released intraepithelial and lamina propria lymphocytes from it. Sample: ileum tissue, taken just over 26 days after intestinal transplant. These receptors were obtained from a human patient who received an intestinal transplant, so some T cells may come from the graft donor.

The chain couples TRBV5-1 to TRBJ2-7; D gene ambiguous. This CDR3 is 11 amino acids long. V was shortened by 8 bases and J by 5 bases, with 11 bases between the two germline ends. From germline, CDR1 is SGHRS and CDR2 YFSETQ. Here the CDR3 reads CASHRDHEQYV. The CDR3 coding sequence is TGCGCCAGTCACAGAGATCACGAGCAGTACGTC.

The CDR3 region is CASSLVSRLAVDTQYF. The DNA of the CDR3 is TGTGCCAGCAGTTTGGTTTCTAGACTAGCGGTAGATACGCAGTATTTT. This chain connects TRBV28 to TRBJ2-3; 9 bases agree with TRBD2. Germline CDR1 is MDHEN and CDR2 is SYDVKM. Trimming took 3 bases from V and 5 from J; bases not matched to a gene: 9. CDR3 length: 16 residues.

In the case of this clone: The same CDR3 is also encoded by other DNA sequences in this sample. The chain has TRBV4-2 and TRBJ2-1, with 7 bases aligning to TRBD1. The CDR3 is made up of 16 amino acids. V dropped 1 base and J dropped 1; count of bases not matched to a gene: 4. Germline lookup yields CDR1 LGHNA and CDR2 YNFKEQ. This chain's CDR3 is CASSQVLQGSYNEQFF. CDR3 DNA sequence: TGTGCCAGCAGCCAAGTGCTACAGGGGTCCTACAATGAGCAGTTCTTC.

This chain joins TRBV5-1 and TRBJ2-1, with 11 bases fitting TRBD2. V lost 0 bases and J lost 7; bases outside the gene matches: 6. The CDR3 spans 16 residues. CDR1 and CDR2 from the germline V gene are SGHRS and YFSETQ. The CDR3: CASSLGRLAGSNEQFF. The DNA of the CDR3 is TGCGCCAGCAGCTTGGGTCGACTAGCGGGGAGTAATGAGCAGTTCTTC.

This rearrangement joins TRBV7-9 to TRBJ2-2; the D is unclear. With 2 bases removed from V and 0 bases from J, the gap between germline ends came to 13 bases. The CDR3 spans 17 residues. Germline-derived CDR1 and CDR2 are SEHNR and FQNEAQ (reference sequence). The CDR3 protein is CASSLKSRSPNTGELFF. In DNA form, the CDR3 reads TGTGCCAGCAGCTTAAAATCGCGTTCCCCGAACACCGGGGAGCTGTTTTTT.

V and J are TRBV15 and TRBJ2-3, with TRBD2 matching over 7 bases. Looked up from germline, CDR1 is LNHNV and CDR2 is YYDKDF (reference sequence). The V and J ends lost 1 base and 4 bases, in that order; junction bases with no gene match: 17. CDR3 size: 19 residues. The CDR3 loop reads CATSRGLAGTREPADTQYF. For the CDR3, the DNA is TGTGCCACCAGCAGAGGGTTAGCGGGCACCCGGGAACCCGCAGATACGCAGTATTTT.

The CDR3 is CASSDLRGSGYTF. In DNA, the CDR3 is TGCGCCAGCAGTGACCTCAGGGGAAGTGGCTACACCTTC. The rearrangement uses TRBV10-2 and TRBJ1-2; D may be TRBD1 (6 bases). Germline lookup yields CDR1 WSHSY and CDR2 SAAADI. V was trimmed by 3 bases and J by 7 bases, leaving 12 bases between them. This CDR3 region has 13 residues.

The chain carries TRBV19 and TRBJ1-2; D remains ambiguous. Trimming pared 5 bases from V and 3 bases from J, leaving 10 bases between. There are 13 residues in the CDR3. The V gene's germline CDR1 is LNHDA and CDR2 SQIVND (reference sequence). The CDR3, as DNA: TGTGCCAGTAGTCCCACGGAGGACTATGGCTACACCTTC. This translates into CASSPTEDYGYTF. The variable domain in full, completed from reference TRBV19 and TRBJ1-2, reads DGGITQSPKYLFRKEGQNVTLSCEQNLNHDAMYWYRQDPGQGLRLIYYSQIVNDFQKGDIAEGYSVSREKKESFPLTVTSAQKNPTAFYLCASSPTEDYGYTFGSGTRLTVV.